The sequence of this T cell receptor (beta chain) was determined in a study of blood T cell repertoires in COVID-19. In the study overall: The samples span acute and convalescent COVID-19 from the United States, Italy and Spain.

Cohort 3 donors counted as recovered after two negative PCRs, clearance, or resolved symptoms. The V and J ends lost 5 bases and 6 bases, in that order; junction bases with no gene match: 11. This CDR3 is built from 15 residues. Germline lookup yields CDR1 SGHNT and CDR2 YENEEA. Using immunoSEQ multiplex PCR, the repertoire was profiled, and TCRdb retains in-frame clones only, with some absent. This table holds 390,000 or so clones, around 87% found once. The TCR comes from a young man who had recovered from COVID-19. The chain links TRBV11-3 to TRBJ1-1, with 8 bases aligning to TRBD1. Sequenced input: PBMCs or T cells enriched from blood (not recorded which). CDR3 loop: CASSPSTGEEAEAFF. The CDR3 nucleotides read TGTGCCAGCAGCCCATCGACAGGGGAGGAGGCTGAAGCTTTCTTT.